This record looks at one T cell receptor beta chain sequence and its context. This clonotype was seen only a few times. Its recognized antigen is unknown. The sample holds no much larger clone one base away, and base qualities are not on file. The donors were some 39 Caucasian individuals from Russia, aged roughly 6 to 100 years, who were systemically healthy. Each donor gave 8 to 10 milliliters of peripheral blood, drawn into EDTA-treated Vacutainer tubes. Ficoll-Paque density-gradient centrifugation was used to isolate PBMCs, with at least 6 million per sample. Trizol reagent was used to extract total RNA from the PBMCs, yielding at least 6 micrograms per sample. Naive CD45RAhigh/CD27high T cell percentages were measured by flow cytometry on a PBMC aliquot from every donor. This record comes from a study of blood T cells in healthy people across ages (dated by TCRdb to between 2015 and 2017). Regarding the study in general: In model experiments, template switching captured about one uniquely barcoded TCR beta cDNA molecule for every two T cells. Using deep sequencing normalized with unique cDNA molecular identifiers, the study measured how TCR beta repertoire diversity changes with age. The donors were split into four age groups: young (average roughly 15 years), middle-aged (39), aged (approximately 59) and long-lived (approximately 89). Two additional independent replicas of 1 million unique cDNA reads from the same blood draw were analyzed for two donors (one aged 18 to 30 and one aged 80 or older). General findings and caveats noted by the study authors: Compared with the aged group, more naive CD4+ T cells, fewer expanded clones and increased TCR diversity were shown by the long-lived group, suggesting age selection. Observed TCR beta diversity correlated strongly with the percentage of naive T cells measured by flow cytometry. As age increased, observed TCR beta diversity per million T cells dropped in a roughly linear way, and a significant reduction was already evident by age roughly 36. Donor CMV infection status was unknown, potentially confounding age-related changes in expanded clonotypes. Bulk unsorted PBMC profiling prevented conclusive comparison of naive and antigen-experienced compartments. Estimates of total diversity based on one million sequenced T cells were considered lower bounds and underestimates.

The CDR3 runs 15 amino acids, cysteine and phenylalanine included. Left in the record is the CDR3 DNA by itself, 45 bases read in frame from the first base. From V the trimming removes 1 base and from J it removes 2 bases, while the gene matches leave 5 bases of the junction unaccounted for. Via the germline V gene, CDR1 is SGHTA and CDR2 FQGTGA. Receptors were amplified or captured by 5' RACE. TCRdb records Illumina HiSeq 2500 as the sequencer. The second PCR ran for about 6 to 12 cycles and used a J-beta primer mix along with a sample-barcoded 5' primer. A unique molecular identifier was introduced onto each TCR beta cDNA molecule by a template-switch 5' adaptor carrying 12 random nucleotides. Each sample yielded at least 2.5 million CDR3-containing paired-end reads. The Mint cDNA synthesis kit, primed by a TRBC-specific oligonucleotide, was used to synthesize first-strand cDNA from all RNA. Following uracil-DNA glycosylase treatment, all cDNA underwent a first 18-cycle PCR with the universal primers M1SS and BC2_uni_R. On the authors' methods: Normalization of each sample was performed by random selection of 1 million high-quality reads, each carrying a distinct molecular identifier. Reads with shared molecular identifiers were discarded instead of being binned into consensus sequences. MiTCR, set to a Q25 quality threshold and the strictest error-elimination algorithm, was used for CDR3 identification, clonotype clustering and error correction. A nonparametric unseen species model with Euler transformation was used to estimate lower-bound total TCR beta diversity. TCRdb reprocessing: public reads trimmed at Q25 with fastp, clones called with MiXCR, in-frame beta chains kept. Rows with a matching CDR3 protein are joined into one entry that keeps the most common DNA and genes. The authors' filters were not applied to this entry. For this sample the table gives 780,000 or so distinct CDR3 sequences, of which around a quarter were detected only once. The biggest ten clones account for 3% to 4% of the sample.

The data also belong to a second study, concerning T cells of mothers and their children. The second paper further reports: Nine systemically healthy Caucasian individuals, comprising three mothers and their six children, were included as donors. cDNA synthesis used all of the extracted RNA, with 1.5 ug of RNA in each 15 ul reaction. In the second PCR, the M1S primer added sample barcodes and 2-4 random nucleotides. Over 8.5 million TCR beta CDR3 reads came from each mother, compared with about 3 million reads from each child. TCR recombination output is similarly shaped by thymic selection in related and unrelated pairs, with a minor effect exerted by inherited differences. Normalized repertoire overlap was always slightly but never significantly higher in related than unrelated mother-child pairs. No persistent microchimeric T cell clones were found, with a detection sensitivity of approximately 100 clones per million clonotypes. In the study, deep NGS was used to compare the TCR beta repertoires of mothers and children, and features distinguishing related mother-child pairs from unrelated individuals were sought. Mothers averaged roughly 36 +/- 4 years of age and children averaged roughly 12 +/- 4 years. After adapter ligation was performed with NEBNext reagents, the libraries were sequenced on an Illumina HiSeq 2000 with 100+100 nt paired-end reads. To avoid cross-contamination, the mother libraries and the child libraries were prepared a month apart and sequenced in separate runs. Between roughly 500,000 and 2,300,000 distinct TCR beta clonotypes were identified per donor. Naive TCR beta clonotypes were estimated from low-frequency clonotypes matched to each donor's FACS-determined naive share, without sorting.

Input material: blood. The sequence came from a boy aged 5-17 years in good health. The chain is assembled from TRBV7-3 and TRBJ2-7; TRBD1 fits 7 bases in the junction. The CDR3 protein: CASSLSTGDAYEQYF. The DNA reads TGTGCCAGCAGCTTAAGCACAGGGGATGCCTACGAGCAGTACTTC.